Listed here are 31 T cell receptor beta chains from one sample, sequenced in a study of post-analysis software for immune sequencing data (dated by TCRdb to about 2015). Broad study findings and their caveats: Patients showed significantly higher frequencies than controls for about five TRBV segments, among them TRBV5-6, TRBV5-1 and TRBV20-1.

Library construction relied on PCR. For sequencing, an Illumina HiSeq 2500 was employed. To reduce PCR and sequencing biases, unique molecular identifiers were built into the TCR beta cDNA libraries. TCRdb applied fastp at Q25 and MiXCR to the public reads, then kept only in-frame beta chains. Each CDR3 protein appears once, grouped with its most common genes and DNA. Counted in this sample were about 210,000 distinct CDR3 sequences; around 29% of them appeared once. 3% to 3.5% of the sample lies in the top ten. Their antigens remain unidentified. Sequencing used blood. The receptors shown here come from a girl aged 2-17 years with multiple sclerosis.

CDR3 nucleotides: TGTGCCAGCCGCTACGGGGACTCCTACGAGCAGTACTTC. Amino acid sequence: CASRYGDSYEQYF. The chain uses TRBV27 and TRBJ2-7; TRBD2 might be the D (5 bases). The germline CDR1 and CDR2 sequences are MNHEY and SMNVEV (reference sequence). With 8 bases removed from V and 0 bases from J, the gap between germline ends came to 11 bases. The length of the CDR3 is 13 residues.

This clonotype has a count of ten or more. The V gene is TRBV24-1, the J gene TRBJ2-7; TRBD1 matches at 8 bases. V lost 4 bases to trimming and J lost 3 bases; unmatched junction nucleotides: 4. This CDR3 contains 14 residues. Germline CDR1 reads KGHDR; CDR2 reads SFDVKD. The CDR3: CATSETGALYEQYF. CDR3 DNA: TGTGCCACCAGTGAGACAGGGGCACTCTACGAGCAGTACTTC.

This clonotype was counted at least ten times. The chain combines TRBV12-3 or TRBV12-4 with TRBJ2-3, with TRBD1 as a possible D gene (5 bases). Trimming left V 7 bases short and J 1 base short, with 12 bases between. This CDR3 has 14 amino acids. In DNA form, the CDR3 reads TGTGCCAGCACCTGGGGCAGGGGCACAGATACGCAGTATTTT. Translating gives CASTWGRGTDTQYF.

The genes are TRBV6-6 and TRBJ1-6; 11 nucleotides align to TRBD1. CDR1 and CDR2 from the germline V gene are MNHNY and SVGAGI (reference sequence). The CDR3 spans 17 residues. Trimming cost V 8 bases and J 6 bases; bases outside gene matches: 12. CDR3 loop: CASSRHGQGASNSPLHF. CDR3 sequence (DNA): TGTGCCAGCTCTCGTCACGGACAGGGGGCAAGTAATTCACCCCTCCACTTT.

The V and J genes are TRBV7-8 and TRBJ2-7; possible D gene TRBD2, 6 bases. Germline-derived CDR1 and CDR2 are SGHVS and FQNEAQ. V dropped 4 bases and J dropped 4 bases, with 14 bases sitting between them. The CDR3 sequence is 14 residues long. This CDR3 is CASSWVAGRYEQYF. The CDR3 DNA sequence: TGTGCCAGCAGCTGGGTGGCAGGGAGGTACGAGCAGTACTTC.

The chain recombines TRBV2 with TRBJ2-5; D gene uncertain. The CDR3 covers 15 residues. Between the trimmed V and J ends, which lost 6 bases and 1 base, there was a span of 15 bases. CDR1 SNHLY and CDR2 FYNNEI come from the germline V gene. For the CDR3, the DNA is TGTGCCAGCAGACGAGAAAACGGACCCCAAGAGACCCAGTACTTC. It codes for CASRRENGPQETQYF.

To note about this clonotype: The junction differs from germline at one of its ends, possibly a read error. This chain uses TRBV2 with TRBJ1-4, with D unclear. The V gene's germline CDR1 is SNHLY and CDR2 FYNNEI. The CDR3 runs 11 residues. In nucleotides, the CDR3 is TGTGTCAGCAGTGAACGGGAAAAACTGTTTTTT. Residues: CVSSEREKLFF.

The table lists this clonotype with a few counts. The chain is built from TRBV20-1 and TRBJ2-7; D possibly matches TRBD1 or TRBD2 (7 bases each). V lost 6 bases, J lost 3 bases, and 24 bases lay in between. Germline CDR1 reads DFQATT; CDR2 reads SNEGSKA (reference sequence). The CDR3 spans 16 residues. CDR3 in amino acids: CSASGTEPGLNYEQYF. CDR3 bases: TGCAGTGCCAGCGGGACAGAGCCGGGACTTAACTACGAGCAGTACTTC.

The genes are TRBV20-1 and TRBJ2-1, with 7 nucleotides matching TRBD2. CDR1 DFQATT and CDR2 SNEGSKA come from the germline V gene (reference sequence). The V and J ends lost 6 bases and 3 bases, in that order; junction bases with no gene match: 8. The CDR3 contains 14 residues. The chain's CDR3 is CSARLSGFYNEQFF. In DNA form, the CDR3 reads TGCAGTGCCCGTCTTAGCGGGTTCTACAATGAGCAGTTCTTC.

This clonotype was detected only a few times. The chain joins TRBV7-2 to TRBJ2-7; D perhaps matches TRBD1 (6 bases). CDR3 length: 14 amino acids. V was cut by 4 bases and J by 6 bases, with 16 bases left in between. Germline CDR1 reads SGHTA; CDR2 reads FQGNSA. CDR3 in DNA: TGTGCCAGCAGCTCCGCTCGGGACACGGCCGAGCAGTACTTC. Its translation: CASSSARDTAEQYF.

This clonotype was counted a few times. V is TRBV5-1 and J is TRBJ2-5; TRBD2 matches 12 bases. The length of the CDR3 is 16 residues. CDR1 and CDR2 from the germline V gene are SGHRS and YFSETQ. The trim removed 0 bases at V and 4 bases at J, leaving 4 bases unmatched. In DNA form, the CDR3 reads TGCGCCAGCAGCTTGGCACTAGCGGGAGGAGGAGAGACCCAGTACTTC. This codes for CASSLALAGGGETQYF.

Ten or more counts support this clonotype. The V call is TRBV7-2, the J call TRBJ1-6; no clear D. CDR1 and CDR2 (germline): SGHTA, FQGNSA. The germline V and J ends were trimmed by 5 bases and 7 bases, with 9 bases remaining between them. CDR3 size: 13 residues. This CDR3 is CASSPGRNSPLHF. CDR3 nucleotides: TGTGCCAGCAGCCCTGGCAGGAATTCACCCCTCCACTTT.

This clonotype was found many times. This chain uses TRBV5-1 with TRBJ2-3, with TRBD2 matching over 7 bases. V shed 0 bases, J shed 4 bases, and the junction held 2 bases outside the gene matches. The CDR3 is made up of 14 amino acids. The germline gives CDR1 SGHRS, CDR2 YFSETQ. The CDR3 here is CASSLDAGADTQYF. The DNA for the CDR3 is TGCGCCAGCAGCTTGGATGCGGGGGCAGATACGCAGTATTTT.

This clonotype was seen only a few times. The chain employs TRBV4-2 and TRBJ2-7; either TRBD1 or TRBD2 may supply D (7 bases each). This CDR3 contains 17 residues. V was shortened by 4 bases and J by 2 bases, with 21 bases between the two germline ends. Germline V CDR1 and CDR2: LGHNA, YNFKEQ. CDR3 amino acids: CASSRPIQGTTPYEQYF. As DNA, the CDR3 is TGTGCCAGCAGCCGCCCCATACAGGGGACTACCCCCTACGAGCAGTACTTC.

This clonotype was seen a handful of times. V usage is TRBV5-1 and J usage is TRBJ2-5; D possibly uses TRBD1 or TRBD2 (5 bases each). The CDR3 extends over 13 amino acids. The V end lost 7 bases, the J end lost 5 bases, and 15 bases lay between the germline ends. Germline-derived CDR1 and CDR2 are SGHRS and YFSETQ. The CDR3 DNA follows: TGCGCCAGCCTCCCGGCCTGGGGGGAGACCCAGTACTTC. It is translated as CASLPAWGETQYF.

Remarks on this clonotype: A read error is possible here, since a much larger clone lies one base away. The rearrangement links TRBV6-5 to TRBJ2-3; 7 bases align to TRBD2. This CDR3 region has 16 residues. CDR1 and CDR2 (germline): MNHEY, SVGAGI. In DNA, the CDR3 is TGTGCCAACAGTTACGCACGACTAGCAGGTGCAGATACGCAGTATTTT. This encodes CANSYARLAGADTQYF.

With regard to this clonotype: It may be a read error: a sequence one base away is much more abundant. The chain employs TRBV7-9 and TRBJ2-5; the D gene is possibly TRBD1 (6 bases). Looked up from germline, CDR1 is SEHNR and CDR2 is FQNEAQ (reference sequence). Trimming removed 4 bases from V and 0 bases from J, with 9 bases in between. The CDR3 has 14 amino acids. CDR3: CASSCGQHQETQYF. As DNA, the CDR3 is TGTGCCAGCAGCTGTGGACAGCACCAAGAGACCCAGTACTTC.

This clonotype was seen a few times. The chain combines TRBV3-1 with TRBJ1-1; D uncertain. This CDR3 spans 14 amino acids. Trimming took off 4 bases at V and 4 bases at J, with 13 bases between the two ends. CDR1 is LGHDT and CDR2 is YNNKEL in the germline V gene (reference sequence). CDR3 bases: TGTGCCAGCAGCCTGGGGAACCAGGCCACTGAAGCTTTCTTT. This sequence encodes CASSLGNQATEAFF. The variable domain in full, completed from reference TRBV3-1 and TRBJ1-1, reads DTAVSQTPKYLVTQMGNDKSIKCEQNLGHDTMYWYKQDSKKFLKIMFSYNNKELIINETVPNRFSPKSPDKAHLNLHINSLELGDSAVYFCASSLGNQATEAFFGQGTRLTVV.

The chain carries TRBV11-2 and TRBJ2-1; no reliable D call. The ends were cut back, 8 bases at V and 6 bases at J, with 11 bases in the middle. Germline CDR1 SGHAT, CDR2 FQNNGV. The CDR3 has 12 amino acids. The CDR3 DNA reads TGTGCCAGCTCTGGGAACAGCAATGAGCAGTTCTTC. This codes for CASSGNSNEQFF.

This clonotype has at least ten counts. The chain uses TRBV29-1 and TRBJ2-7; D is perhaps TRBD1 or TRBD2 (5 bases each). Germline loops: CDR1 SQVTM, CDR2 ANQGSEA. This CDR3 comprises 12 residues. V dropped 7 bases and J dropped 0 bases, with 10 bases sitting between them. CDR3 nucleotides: TGCAGCGCGGGACCCAGCTCCTACGAGCAGTACTTC. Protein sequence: CSAGPSSYEQYF.

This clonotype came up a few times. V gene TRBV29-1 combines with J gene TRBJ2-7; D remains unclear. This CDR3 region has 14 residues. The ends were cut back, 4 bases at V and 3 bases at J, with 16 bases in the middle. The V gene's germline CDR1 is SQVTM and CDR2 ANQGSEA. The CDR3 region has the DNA TGCAGCGTTGCGTGGCCCACCCGGCGCTACGAGCAGTACTTC. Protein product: CSVAWPTRRYEQYF.

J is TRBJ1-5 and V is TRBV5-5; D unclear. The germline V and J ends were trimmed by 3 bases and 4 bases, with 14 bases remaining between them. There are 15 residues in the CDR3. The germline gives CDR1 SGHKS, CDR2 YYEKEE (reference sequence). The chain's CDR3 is CASSSAGRANQPQHF. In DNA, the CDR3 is TGTGCCAGCAGCTCCGCCGGGAGAGCAAATCAGCCCCAGCATTTT.

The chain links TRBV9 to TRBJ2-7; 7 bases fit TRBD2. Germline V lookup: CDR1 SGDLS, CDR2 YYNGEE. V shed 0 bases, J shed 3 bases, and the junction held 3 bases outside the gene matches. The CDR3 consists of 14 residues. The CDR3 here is CASSVGLADYEQYF. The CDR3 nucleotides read TGTGCCAGCAGCGTAGGTCTAGCGGACTACGAGCAGTACTTC.

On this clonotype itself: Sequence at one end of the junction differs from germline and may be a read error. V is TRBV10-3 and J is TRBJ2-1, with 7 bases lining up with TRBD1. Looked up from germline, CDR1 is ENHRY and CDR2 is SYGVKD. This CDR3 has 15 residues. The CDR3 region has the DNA TGTGTCATCAGTGGACAGGTAGAGGGATACTATGAGCAGTTCTTC. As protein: CVISGQVEGYYEQFF.

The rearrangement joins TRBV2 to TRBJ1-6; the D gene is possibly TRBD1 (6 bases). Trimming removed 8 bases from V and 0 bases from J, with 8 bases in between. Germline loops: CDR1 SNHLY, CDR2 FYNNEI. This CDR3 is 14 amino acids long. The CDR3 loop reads CASGQSSYNSPLHF. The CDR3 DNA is TGTGCCAGCGGACAGAGCTCCTATAATTCACCCCTCCACTTT.

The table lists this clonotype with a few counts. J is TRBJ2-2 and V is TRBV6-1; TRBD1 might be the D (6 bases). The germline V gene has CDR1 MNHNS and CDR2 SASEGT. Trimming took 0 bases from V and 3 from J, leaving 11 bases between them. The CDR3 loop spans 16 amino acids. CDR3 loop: CASSEAGTQHTGELFF. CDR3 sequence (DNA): TGTGCCAGCAGTGAAGCTGGGACACAACACACCGGGGAGCTGTTTTTT.

The CDR3 DNA reads TGTGCCAGCAGCGCAAGAGGTGCAGGGGCCTACGAGCAGTACTTC. The encoded protein is CASSARGAGAYEQYF. The gene calls are TRBV9 and TRBJ2-5; D is perhaps TRBD1 (6 bases). The tail of the sequence fits TRBJ2-7 better, so the J call may be wrong. This CDR3 is built from 15 residues. Germline V CDR1 and CDR2: SGDLS, YYNGEE.

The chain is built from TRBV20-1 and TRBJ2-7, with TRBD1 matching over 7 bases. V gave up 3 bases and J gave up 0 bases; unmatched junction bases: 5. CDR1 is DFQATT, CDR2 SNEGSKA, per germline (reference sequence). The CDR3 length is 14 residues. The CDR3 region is CSASGQVFSYEQYF. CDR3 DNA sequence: TGCAGTGCTAGCGGACAGGTTTTCTCCTACGAGCAGTACTTC.

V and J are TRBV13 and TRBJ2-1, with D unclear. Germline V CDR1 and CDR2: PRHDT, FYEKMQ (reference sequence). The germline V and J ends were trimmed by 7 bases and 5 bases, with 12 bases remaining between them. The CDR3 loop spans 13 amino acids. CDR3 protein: CASTEHADNEQFF. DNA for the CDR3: TGTGCCAGCACCGAACACGCGGACAATGAGCAGTTCTTC.

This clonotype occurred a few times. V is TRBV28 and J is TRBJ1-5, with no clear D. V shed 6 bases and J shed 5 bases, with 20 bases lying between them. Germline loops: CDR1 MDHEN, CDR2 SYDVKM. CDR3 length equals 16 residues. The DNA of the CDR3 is TGTGCCAGCAGAGATCTGGGGAGAAGCCATGATCAGCCCCAGCATTTT. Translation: CASRDLGRSHDQPQHF.

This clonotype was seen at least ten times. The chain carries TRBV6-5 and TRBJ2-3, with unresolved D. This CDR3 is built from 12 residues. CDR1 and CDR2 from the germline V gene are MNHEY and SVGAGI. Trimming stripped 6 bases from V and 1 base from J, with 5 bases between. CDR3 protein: CASSGRTDTQYF. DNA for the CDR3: TGTGCCAGCAGCGGACGCACAGATACGCAGTATTTT.